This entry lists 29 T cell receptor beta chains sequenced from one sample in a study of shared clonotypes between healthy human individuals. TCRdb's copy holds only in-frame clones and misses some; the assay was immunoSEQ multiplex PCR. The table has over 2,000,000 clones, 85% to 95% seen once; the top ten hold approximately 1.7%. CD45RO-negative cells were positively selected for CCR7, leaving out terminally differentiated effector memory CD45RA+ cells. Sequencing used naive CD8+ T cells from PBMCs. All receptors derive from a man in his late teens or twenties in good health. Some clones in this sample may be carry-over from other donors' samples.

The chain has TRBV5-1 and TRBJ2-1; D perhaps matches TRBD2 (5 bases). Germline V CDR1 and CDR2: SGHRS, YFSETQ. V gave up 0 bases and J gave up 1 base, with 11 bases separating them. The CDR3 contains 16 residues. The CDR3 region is CASSLGGLISYNEQFF. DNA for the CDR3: TGCGCCAGCAGCTTGGGAGGGCTAATATCCTACAATGAGCAGTTCTTC.

DNA of the CDR3: TGTGCCAGCAGTCTGCTGGGGGGTGCTGAAGCTTTCTTT. Translation gives CASSLLGGAEAFF. The chain uses TRBV27 and TRBJ1-1, with D tentatively TRBD1 (5 bases). Deletions cut 5 bases from V and 6 bases from J, with 13 bases between. This CDR3 region has 13 residues. CDR1 is MNHEY and CDR2 is SMNVEV in the germline V gene (reference sequence).

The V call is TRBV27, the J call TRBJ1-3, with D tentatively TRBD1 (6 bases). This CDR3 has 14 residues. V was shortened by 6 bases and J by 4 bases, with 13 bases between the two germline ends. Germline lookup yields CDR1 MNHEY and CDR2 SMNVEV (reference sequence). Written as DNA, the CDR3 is TGTGCCAGCAGCCCACAGGGACTCGGAAACACCATATATTTT. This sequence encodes CASSPQGLGNTIYF.

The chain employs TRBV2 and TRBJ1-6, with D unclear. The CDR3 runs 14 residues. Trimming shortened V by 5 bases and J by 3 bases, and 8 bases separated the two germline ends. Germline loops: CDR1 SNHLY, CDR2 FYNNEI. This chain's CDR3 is CASSYSLYNSPLHF. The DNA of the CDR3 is TGTGCCAGCAGTTACAGCCTCTATAATTCACCCCTCCACTTT.

CDR3 in amino acids: CASSLRLGASDREGVEAFF. The CDR3 region has the DNA TGTGCCAGCAGCTTACGTTTGGGAGCAAGCGACAGGGAAGGCGTGGAAGCTTTCTTT. V usage is TRBV7-9 and J usage is TRBJ1-1; 7 bases map to TRBD1. This CDR3 is 19 amino acids long. V lost 2 bases, J lost 8 bases, and 23 bases stayed unmatched. CDR1 SEHNR and CDR2 FQNEAQ come from the germline V gene (reference sequence).

CDR3 nucleotides: TGTGCCAGCAGCTTGACCAGAGAAAACACCATATATTTT. Translation gives CASSLTRENTIYF. The chain employs TRBV5-5 and TRBJ1-3; D ambiguous. The germline V gene encodes CDR1 SGHKS and CDR2 YYEKEE (reference sequence). The CDR3 is 13 residues long. The V and J ends lost 1 base and 6 bases respectively, with 8 bases between them.

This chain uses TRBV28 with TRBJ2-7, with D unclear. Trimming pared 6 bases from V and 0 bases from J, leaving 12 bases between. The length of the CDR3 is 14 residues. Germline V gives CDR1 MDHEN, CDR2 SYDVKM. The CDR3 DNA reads TGTGCCAGCAGGAGGATACATCCCTCCTACGAGCAGTACTTC. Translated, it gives CASRRIHPSYEQYF.

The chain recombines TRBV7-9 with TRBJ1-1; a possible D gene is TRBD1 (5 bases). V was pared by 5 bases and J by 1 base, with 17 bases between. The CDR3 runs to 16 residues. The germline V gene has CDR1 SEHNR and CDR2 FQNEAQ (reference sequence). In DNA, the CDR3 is TGTGCCAGCAGCCACCCCATAGCGGGGCCGAACACTGAAGCTTTCTTT. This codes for CASSHPIAGPNTEAFF.

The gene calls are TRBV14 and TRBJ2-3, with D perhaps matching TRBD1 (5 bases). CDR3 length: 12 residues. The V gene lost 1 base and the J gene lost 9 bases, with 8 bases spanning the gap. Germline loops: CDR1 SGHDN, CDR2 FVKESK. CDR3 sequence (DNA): TGTGCCAGCAGCCAAGGACAGAGAACGCAGTATTTT. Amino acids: CASSQGQRTQYF.

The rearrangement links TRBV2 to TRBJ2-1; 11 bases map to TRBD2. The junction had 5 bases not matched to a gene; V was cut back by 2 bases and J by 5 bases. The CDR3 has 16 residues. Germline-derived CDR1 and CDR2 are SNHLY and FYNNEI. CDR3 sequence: CASSELAGGFNNEQFF. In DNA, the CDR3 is TGTGCCAGCAGTGAACTAGCGGGAGGTTTTAACAATGAGCAGTTCTTC.

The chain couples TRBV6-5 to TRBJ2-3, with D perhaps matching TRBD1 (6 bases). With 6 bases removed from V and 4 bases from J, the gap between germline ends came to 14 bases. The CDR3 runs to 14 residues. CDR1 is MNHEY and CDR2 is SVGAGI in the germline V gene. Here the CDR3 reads CASRLNNRADTQYF. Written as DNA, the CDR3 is TGTGCCAGCAGACTAAACAACAGGGCAGATACGCAGTATTTT.

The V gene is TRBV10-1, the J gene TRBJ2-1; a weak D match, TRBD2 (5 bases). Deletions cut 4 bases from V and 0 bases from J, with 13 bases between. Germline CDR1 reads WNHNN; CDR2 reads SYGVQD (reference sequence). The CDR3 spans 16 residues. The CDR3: CASSGASFSSYNEQFF. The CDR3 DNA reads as TGCGCCAGCAGTGGGGCTAGCTTTAGCTCCTACAATGAGCAGTTCTTC.

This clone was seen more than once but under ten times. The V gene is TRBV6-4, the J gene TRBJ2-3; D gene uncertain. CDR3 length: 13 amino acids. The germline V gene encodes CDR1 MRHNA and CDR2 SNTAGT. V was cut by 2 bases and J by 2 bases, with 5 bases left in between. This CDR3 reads CASSDGYTDTQYF. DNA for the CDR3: TGTGCCAGCAGTGACGGATACACAGATACGCAGTATTTT.

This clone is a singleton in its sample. In DNA form, the CDR3 reads TGCAGCGTTGAAGCCTGGTACAATGAGCAGTTCTTC. Protein: CSVEAWYNEQFF. This chain uses TRBV29-1 with TRBJ2-1; D remains ambiguous. The germline gives CDR1 SQVTM, CDR2 ANQGSEA. This CDR3 region has 12 residues. Between the trimmed V and J ends, which lost 1 base and 4 bases, there was a span of 5 bases.

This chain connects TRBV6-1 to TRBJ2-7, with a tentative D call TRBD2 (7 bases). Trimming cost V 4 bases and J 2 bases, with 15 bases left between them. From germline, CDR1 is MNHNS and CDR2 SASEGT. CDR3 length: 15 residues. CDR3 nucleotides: TGTGCCAGCAGTGTAGAGGGGGGAGGGCCCTACGAGCAGTACTTC. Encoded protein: CASSVEGGGPYEQYF.

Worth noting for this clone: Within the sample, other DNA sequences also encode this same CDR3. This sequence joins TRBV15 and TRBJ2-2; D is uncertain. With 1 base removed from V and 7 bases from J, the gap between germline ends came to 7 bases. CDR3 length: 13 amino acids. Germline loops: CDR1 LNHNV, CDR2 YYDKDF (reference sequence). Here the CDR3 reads CATSRVMVGELFF. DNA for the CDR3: TGTGCCACCAGCAGAGTAATGGTCGGGGAGCTGTTTTTT.

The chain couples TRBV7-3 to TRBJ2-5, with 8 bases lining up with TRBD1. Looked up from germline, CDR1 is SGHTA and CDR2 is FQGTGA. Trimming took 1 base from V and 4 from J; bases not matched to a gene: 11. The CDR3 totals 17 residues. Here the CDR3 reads CASSLIGQGRTVETQYF. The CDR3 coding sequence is TGTGCCAGCAGCTTAATTGGACAGGGAAGGACTGTAGAGACCCAGTACTTC.

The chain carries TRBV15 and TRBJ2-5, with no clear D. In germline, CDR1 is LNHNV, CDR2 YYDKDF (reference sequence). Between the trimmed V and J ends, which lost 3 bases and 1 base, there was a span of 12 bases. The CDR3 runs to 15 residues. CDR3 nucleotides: TGTGCCACCAGCAGGGCCCGTAGGAGCCAAGAGACCCAGTACTTC. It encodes CATSRARRSQETQYF.

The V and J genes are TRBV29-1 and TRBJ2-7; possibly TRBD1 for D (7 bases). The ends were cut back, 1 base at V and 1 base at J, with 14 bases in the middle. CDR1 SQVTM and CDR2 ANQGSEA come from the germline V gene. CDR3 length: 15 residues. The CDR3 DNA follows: TGCAGCGTTGAAGCCAGCAGGGGGGCTTCCTACGAGCAGTACTTC. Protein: CSVEASRGASYEQYF.

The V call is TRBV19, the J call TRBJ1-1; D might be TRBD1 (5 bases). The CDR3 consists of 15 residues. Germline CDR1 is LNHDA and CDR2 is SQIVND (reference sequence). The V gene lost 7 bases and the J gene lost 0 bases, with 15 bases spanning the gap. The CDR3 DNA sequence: TGTGCCAGTACCGTCCAGGACACCTTGAACACTGAAGCTTTCTTT. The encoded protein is CASTVQDTLNTEAFF.

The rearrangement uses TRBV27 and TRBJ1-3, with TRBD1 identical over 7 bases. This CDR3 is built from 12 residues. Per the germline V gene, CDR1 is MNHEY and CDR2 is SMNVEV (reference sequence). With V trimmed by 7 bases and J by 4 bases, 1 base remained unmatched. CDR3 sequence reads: CASKTGGNTIYF. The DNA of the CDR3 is TGTGCCAGCAAGACAGGGGGAAACACCATATATTTT.

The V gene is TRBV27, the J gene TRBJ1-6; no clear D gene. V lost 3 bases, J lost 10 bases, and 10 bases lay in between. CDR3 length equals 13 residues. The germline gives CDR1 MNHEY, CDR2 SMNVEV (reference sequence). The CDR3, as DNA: TGTGCCAGCAGTTTGTTCCAACCCTCACCCCTCCACTTT. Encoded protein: CASSLFQPSPLHF.

CDR3 sequence (DNA): TGTGCCAGCAGCTTTGGAGCGGACGGCTCTAACTATGGCTACACCTTC. As protein: CASSFGADGSNYGYTF. The chain carries TRBV5-6 and TRBJ1-2; D gene unclear. V lost 2 bases and J lost 0, with 14 bases in between. This CDR3 has 16 residues. Germline CDR1 and CDR2: SGHDT and YYEEEE.

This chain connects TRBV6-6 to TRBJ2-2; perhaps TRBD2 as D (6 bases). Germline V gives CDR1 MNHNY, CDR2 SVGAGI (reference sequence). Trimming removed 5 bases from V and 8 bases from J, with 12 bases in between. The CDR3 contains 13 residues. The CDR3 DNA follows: TGTGCCAGCAGTACCGGGGGTGCTGGGGAGCTGTTTTTT. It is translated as CASSTGGAGELFF.

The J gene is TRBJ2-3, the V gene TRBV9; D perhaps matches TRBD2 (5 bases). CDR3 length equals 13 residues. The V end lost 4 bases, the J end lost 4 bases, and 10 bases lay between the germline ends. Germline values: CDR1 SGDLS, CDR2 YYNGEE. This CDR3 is CASSPRLSDTQYF. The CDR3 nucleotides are TGTGCCAGCAGCCCCCGACTATCAGATACGCAGTATTTT.

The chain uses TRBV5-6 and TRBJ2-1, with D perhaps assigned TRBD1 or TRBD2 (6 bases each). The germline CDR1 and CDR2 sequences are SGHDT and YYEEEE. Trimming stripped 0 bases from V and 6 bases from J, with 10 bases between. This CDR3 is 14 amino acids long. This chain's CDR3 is CASSLEGGINEQFF. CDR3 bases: TGTGCCAGCAGCTTGGAGGGGGGAATCAATGAGCAGTTCTTC.

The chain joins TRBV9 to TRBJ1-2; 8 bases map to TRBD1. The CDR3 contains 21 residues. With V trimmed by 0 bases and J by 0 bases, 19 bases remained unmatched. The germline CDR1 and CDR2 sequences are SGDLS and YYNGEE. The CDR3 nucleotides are TGTGCCAGCAGCGTAGATAGTACGGTGGCAGGGGGCTTAAAAGCTAACTATGGCTACACCTTC. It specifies CASSVDSTVAGGLKANYGYTF.

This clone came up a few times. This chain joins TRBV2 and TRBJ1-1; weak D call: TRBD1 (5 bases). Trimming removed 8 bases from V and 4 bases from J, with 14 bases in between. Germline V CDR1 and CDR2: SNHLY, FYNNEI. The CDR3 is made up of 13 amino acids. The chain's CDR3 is CASVEWGVTEAFF. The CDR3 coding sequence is TGTGCCAGCGTAGAATGGGGGGTCACTGAAGCTTTCTTT.

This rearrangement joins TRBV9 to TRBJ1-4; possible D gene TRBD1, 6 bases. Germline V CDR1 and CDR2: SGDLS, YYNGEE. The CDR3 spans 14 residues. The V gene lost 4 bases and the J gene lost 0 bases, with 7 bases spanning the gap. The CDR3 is CASSYRATNEKLFF. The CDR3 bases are TGTGCCAGCAGCTACAGGGCAACTAATGAAAAACTGTTTTTT.